The rows below give T cell receptor beta chains drawn from one sample of a study of cytomegalovirus exposure and HLA in healthy donors. Data came from immunoSEQ multiplex PCR; TCRdb stores just in-frame clones and leaves some out. The sample has 150,000 to 180,000 clones, approximately 86% seen once. The sequencing sample was made of PBMCs. The receptors stem from a young man in good health and CMV-seropositive. CDR3s include the opening cysteine and the closing phenylalanine or tryptophan. D genes are given only for firm matches.

>TRBD2|TRBV7-9|TRBJ2-4
CASSNSGSTKNIQYF
TGTGCCAGCAGCAATAGCGGGAGTACCAAAAACATTCAGTACTTC
>TRBD1|TRBV19|TRBJ2-7
CASSIGDRVDEQYF
TGTGCCAGTAGTATAGGGGACAGGGTAGACGAGCAGTACTTC
>TRBD2|TRBV5-6|TRBJ2-2
CASSPGTSGMAGELFF
TGTGCCAGCAGCCCCGGGACTAGCGGGATGGCCGGGGAGCTGTTTTTT
>TRBD2|TRBV27|TRBJ2-7
CASSLTGGRWGEQYF
TGTGCCAGCAGTCTGACGGGGGGGCGATGGGGCGAGCAGTACTTC
>NA|TRBV7-9|TRBJ1-6
CASSPTTGDNSPLHF
TGTGCCAGCAGCCCCACAACGGGTGATAATTCACCCCTCCACTTT
>TRBD2|TRBV5-6|TRBJ2-7
CASSSPGGEESSYEQYF
TGTGCCAGCAGCTCCCCCGGGGGGGAGGAGAGCTCCTACGAGCAGTACTTC
>TRBD1|TRBV19|TRBJ1-5
CASREDRADNQPQHF
TGTGCCAGTAGGGAGGACAGGGCTGACAATCAGCCCCAGCATTTT
>NA|TRBV7-3|TRBJ1-1
CASSISRSTEAFF
TGTGCCAGCAGTATTTCACGGAGCACTGAAGCTTTCTTT
>TRBD1|TRBV18|TRBJ1-4
CASSQRQGLDEKLFF
TGTGCCAGCTCACAGAGACAGGGCTTGGATGAAAAACTGTTTTTT
>TRBD2|TRBV18|TRBJ2-3
CASSRTSGGGTDTQYF
TGTGCCAGCTCGCGAACGAGCGGGGGGGGCACAGATACGCAGTATTTT
>NA|TRBV7-7|TRBJ2-2
CASSPGGGELFF
TGTGCCAGCAGCCCCGGGGGCGGGGAGCTGTTTTTT
>NA|TRBV10-2|TRBJ2-7
CASSGRGDSYILSSYEQYF
TGCGCCAGCAGTGGGCGGGGGGACAGTTATATTCTGAGCTCCTACGAGCAGTACTTC
>TRBD1|TRBV6-1|TRBJ1-1
CATDRGRRNTEAFF
TGTGCCACCGACAGGGGGCGCAGGAACACTGAAGCTTTCTTT